These 3 T cell receptor beta chains share one sample of origin, sequenced in a study of response to subunit inactivated influenza vaccine. Each CDR3 protein gets one entry after TCRdb re-called the RT-PCR reads with MiXCR. The data contain hundreds of thousands of distinct CDR3 sequences, approximately 15% of them singletons. Here the sequenced sample was PBMCs from blood, taken about 12 days after vaccination. These receptors were obtained from a man aged 50 or older who received an inactivated influenza vaccine.

This clonotype was picked up a small number of times. This chain connects TRBV9 to TRBJ2-1, with 13 bases that match TRBD2. This CDR3 is 16 amino acids long. The germline gives CDR1 SGDLS, CDR2 YYNGEE. V was clipped by 4 bases and J by 9 bases; unmatched bases: 10. CDR3 nucleotide sequence: TGTGCCAGCAGCTTGACCGGGACTAGCGGGATGGGTGAGCAGTTCTTC. This codes for CASSLTGTSGMGEQFF.

The gene calls are TRBV5-1 and TRBJ2-7; no clear D gene. V shed 0 bases and J shed 6 bases, with 7 bases lying between them. Germline-derived CDR1 and CDR2 are SGHRS and YFSETQ. This CDR3 region has 12 residues. For the CDR3, the DNA is TGCGCCAGCAGCTTGGAGATAAGCGAGCAGTACTTC. Translation: CASSLEISEQYF.

This clonotype was seen only a few times. The rearrangement uses TRBV3-1 and TRBJ2-7; TRBD1 matches at 9 bases. This CDR3 has 15 residues. J gave up 2 bases and V 5 bases, and 7 bases lay outside the gene matches. The germline gives CDR1 LGHDT, CDR2 YNNKEL (reference sequence). The CDR3 is CASSGPGTGTYEQYF. In DNA, the CDR3 is TGTGCCAGCAGCGGTCCTGGGACAGGGACCTACGAGCAGTACTTC.